These 14 T cell receptor beta chains were sequenced from one sample in a study of T-cell reconstitution after alpha-beta-depleted transplantation in children. Preparation of the TCRbeta library involved a method that used unique molecular identifiers. TCRdb re-called the PCR reads through MiXCR, storing one row per CDR3 protein. Of 200,000 to 250,000 distinct CDR3 sequences detected, 12% appear once; the ten largest clones hold about 2.6%. The starting material was PBMCs from the stem cell graft donor, obtained from the stem cell graft. The receptor source for this set is a human donor who donated a stem cell graft to a child with acute lymphoblastic leukemia.

This clonotype appeared many times. The chain uses TRBV4-3 and TRBJ2-7; 8 positions match TRBD1. This CDR3 has 16 amino acids. Germline CDR1 and CDR2: LGHNA and YSLEER. The V gene end was trimmed by 0 bases and the J gene end by 3 bases; junction bases not matched to a gene: 7. The CDR3 coding sequence is TGCGCCAGCAGCCAAGATTCTCTCGGACAGGGCTACGAGCAGTACTTC. Translated, it gives CASSQDSLGQGYEQYF.

This clonotype was picked up many times. The V gene is TRBV7-6, the J gene TRBJ1-2; TRBD1 aligns across 10 bases. The germline gives CDR1 SGHVS, CDR2 FNYEAQ. V shed 5 bases and J 6 bases; nucleotides not matched to a gene: 6. The CDR3 runs to 14 residues. The CDR3 protein is CASSALGTGDGYTF. As DNA, the CDR3 is TGTGCCAGCAGCGCTCTTGGGACAGGGGATGGCTACACCTTC.

This clonotype was recorded many times. V and J are TRBV10-2 and TRBJ2-6; D not resolved. The ends were cut back, 4 bases at V and 0 bases at J, with 16 bases in the middle. There are 18 residues in the CDR3. Germline CDR1 reads WSHSY; CDR2 reads SAAADI. CDR3: CASSAGAALFSGANVLTF. The CDR3 nucleotides are TGCGCCAGCAGTGCCGGAGCAGCACTATTCTCTGGGGCCAACGTCCTGACTTTC.

This clonotype was detected ten times or more. The V and J genes are TRBV12-3 or TRBV12-4 and TRBJ2-6, with D tentatively TRBD2 (5 bases). The CDR3 sequence is 18 residues long. The V end was cut by 6 bases, the J end by 4 bases, with 22 bases between. CDR3 sequence: CASRHSWTVLSGANVLTF. For the CDR3, the DNA is TGTGCCAGCAGACATTCATGGACTGTCCTTTCAGGGGCCAACGTCCTGACTTTC.

This clonotype appeared many times. The rearrangement uses TRBV7-6 and TRBJ1-5; TRBD1 agrees at 11 bases. Germline CDR1 and CDR2: SGHVS and FNYEAQ. Unmatched junction bases numbered 3, after V lost 1 base and J lost 7 bases. This CDR3 spans 15 amino acids. In DNA, the CDR3 is TGTGCCAGCAGCTTAGAGGGGACAGGGGGGCAGCCCCAGCATTTT. It codes for CASSLEGTGGQPQHF.

The chain uses TRBV18 and TRBJ1-6; no clear D gene. Trimming took off 2 bases at V and 4 bases at J, with 9 bases between the two ends. The CDR3 runs 15 residues. Germline V gene sequence: CDR1 KGHSH, CDR2 LQKENI. In DNA form, the CDR3 reads TGTGCCAGCTCACCAGAGAGAGCGTATAATTCACCCCTCCACTTT. This gives the protein CASSPERAYNSPLHF.

This clonotype has a count of ten or more. The V call is TRBV27, the J call TRBJ1-5; D ambiguous. Germline assignment: CDR1 MNHEY and CDR2 SMNVEV (reference sequence). Trimming took 9 bases from V and 8 from J, leaving 20 bases between them. The CDR3 sequence is 14 residues long. The CDR3 nucleotides are TGTGCCAGTTCGGAGGGCAGGCTTAGGAAGCCCCAGCATTTT. It is translated as CASSEGRLRKPQHF.

This clonotype was recorded many times. The chain carries TRBV27 and TRBJ2-7, with D maybe TRBD2 (5 bases). The CDR3 consists of 15 residues. Trimming stripped 2 bases from V and 0 bases from J, with 11 bases between. Germline CDR1 and CDR2: MNHEY and SMNVEV (reference sequence). The CDR3: CASSLVGSSSYEQYF. DNA of the CDR3: TGTGCCAGCAGTTTAGTAGGGAGTAGCTCCTACGAGCAGTACTTC.

Concerning this clonotype itself: It may be a read error: a sequence one base away is much more abundant. The chain carries TRBV30 and TRBJ2-5; D assignment may be TRBD1 or TRBD2 (6 bases each). The CDR3 has 14 residues. The germline V gene has CDR1 GTSNPN and CDR2 SVGIG (reference sequence). V was pared by 0 bases and J by 1 base, with 9 bases between. In DNA form, the CDR3 reads TGTGCCTGGAGTGTAGGGGGGACCCAAGAGACCCAGTACTTC. Protein sequence: CAWSVGGTQETQYF.

This clonotype was seen only a few times. The J gene is TRBJ2-7, the V gene TRBV20-1; unclear D gene. Germline values: CDR1 DFQATT, CDR2 SNEGSKA (reference sequence). V gave up 5 bases and J gave up 3 bases, with 8 bases separating them. This CDR3 is built from 11 residues. CDR3 protein: CSARPVYEQYF. The CDR3 nucleotides are TGCAGTGCTCGCCCAGTCTACGAGCAGTACTTC.

The table lists this clonotype with many counts. The V call is TRBV4-2, the J call TRBJ2-6; D not resolved. The CDR3 is made up of 14 amino acids. The V end was cut by 4 bases, the J end by 1 base, with 5 bases between. Per germline, CDR1 LGHNA and CDR2 YNFKEQ. DNA for the CDR3: TGTGCCAGCAGCCTCGAATCTGGGGCCAACGTCCTGACTTTC. As protein: CASSLESGANVLTF.

This clonotype has at least ten counts. The rearrangement joins TRBV4-2 to TRBJ2-1; 7 nucleotides agree with TRBD2. Germline V CDR1 and CDR2: LGHNA, YNFKEQ. The CDR3 is 17 residues long. V shed 0 bases and J 2 bases; nucleotides not matched to a gene: 7. DNA of the CDR3: TGTGCCAGCAGCCAAGATGGGGCTAGCGGTACCTACAATGAGCAGTTCTTC. The encoded protein is CASSQDGASGTYNEQFF.

Many counts were recorded for this clonotype. The gene calls are TRBV15 and TRBJ2-1; 10 positions agree with TRBD2. In germline, CDR1 is LNHNV, CDR2 YYDKDF (reference sequence). This CDR3 is 15 amino acids long. With V trimmed by 0 bases and J by 8 bases, 4 bases remained unmatched. CDR3: CATSRDPSGSDEQFF. In DNA, the CDR3 is TGTGCCACCAGCAGAGACCCTAGCGGGAGCGATGAGCAGTTCTTC.

At least ten counts were recorded for this clonotype. V and J are TRBV6-5 and TRBJ1-5; perhaps TRBD1 as D (5 bases). Trimming took 2 bases from V and 3 from J, leaving 8 bases between them. The CDR3 runs 14 residues. CDR1 is MNHEY and CDR2 is SVGAGI in the germline V gene. The CDR3 region has the DNA TGTGCCAGCAGTTACGGGGACTACAATCAGCCCCAGCATTTT. This translates into CASSYGDYNQPQHF.